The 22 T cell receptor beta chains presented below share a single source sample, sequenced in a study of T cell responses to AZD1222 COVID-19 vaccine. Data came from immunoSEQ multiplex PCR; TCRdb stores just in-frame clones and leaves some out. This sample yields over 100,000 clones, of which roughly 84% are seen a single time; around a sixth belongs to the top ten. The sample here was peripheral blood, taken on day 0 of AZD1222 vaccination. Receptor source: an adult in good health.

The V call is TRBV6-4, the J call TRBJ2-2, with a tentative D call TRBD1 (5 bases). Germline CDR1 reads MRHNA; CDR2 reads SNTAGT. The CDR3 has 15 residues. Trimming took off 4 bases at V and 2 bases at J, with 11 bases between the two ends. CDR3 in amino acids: CASSVGQVNTGELFF. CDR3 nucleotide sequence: TGTGCCAGCAGTGTGGGGCAGGTCAACACCGGGGAGCTGTTTTTT.

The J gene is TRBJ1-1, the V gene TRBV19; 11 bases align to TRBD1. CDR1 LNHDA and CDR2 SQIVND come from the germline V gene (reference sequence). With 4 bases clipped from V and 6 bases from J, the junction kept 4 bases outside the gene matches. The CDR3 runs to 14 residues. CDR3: CASSRDRGGPEAFF. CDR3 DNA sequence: TGTGCCAGTAGTAGGGACAGGGGGGGACCTGAAGCTTTCTTT.

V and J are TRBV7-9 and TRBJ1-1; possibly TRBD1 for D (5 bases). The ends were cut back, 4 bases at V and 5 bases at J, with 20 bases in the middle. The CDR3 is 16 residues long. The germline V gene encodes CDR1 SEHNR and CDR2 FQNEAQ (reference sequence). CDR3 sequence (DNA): TGTGCCAGCAGCTCCCCAGACCCTCAGGGCGGTACTGAAGCTTTCTTT. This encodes CASSSPDPQGGTEAFF.

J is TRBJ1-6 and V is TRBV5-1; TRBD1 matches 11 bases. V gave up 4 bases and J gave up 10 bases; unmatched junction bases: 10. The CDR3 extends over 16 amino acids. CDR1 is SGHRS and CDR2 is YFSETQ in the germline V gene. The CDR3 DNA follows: TGCGCCAGCAGCGCCCACGGGGACAGGGGGAACTCACCCCTCCACTTT. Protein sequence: CASSAHGDRGNSPLHF.

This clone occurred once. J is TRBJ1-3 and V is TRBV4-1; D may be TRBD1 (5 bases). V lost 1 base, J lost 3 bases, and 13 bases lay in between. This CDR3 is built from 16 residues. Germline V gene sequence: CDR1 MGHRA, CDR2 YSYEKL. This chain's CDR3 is CASSQGGTSGGNTIYF. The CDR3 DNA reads TGCGCCAGCAGCCAAGGGGGCACTTCGGGTGGAAACACCATATATTTT.

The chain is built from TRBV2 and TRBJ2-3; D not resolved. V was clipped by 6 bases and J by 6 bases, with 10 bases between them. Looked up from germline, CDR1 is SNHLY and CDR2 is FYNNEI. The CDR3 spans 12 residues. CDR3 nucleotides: TGTGCCAGCAGGCCGACCACCGATACGCAGTATTTT. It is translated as CASRPTTDTQYF.

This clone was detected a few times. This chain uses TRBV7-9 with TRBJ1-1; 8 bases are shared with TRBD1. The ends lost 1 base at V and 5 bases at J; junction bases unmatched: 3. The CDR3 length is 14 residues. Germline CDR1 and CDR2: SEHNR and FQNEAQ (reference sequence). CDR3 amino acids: CASSLEGQVTEAFF. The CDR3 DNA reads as TGTGCCAGCAGCTTAGAGGGACAGGTAACTGAAGCTTTCTTT.

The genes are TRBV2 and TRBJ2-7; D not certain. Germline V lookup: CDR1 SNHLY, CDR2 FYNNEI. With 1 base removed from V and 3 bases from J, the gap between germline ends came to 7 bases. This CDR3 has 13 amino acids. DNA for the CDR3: TGTGCCAGCAGTGAAGTAACGGACTACGAGCAGTACGTC. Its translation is CASSEVTDYEQYV.

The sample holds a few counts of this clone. CDR3 loop: CASSQESAFRGAYGYTF. The DNA of the CDR3 is TGTGCCAGCAGCCAAGAATCGGCCTTTCGTGGGGCCTATGGCTACACCTTC. The rearrangement joins TRBV4-2 to TRBJ1-2; the D gene is possibly TRBD1 (5 bases). Germline V gene sequence: CDR1 LGHNA, CDR2 YNFKEQ. The length of the CDR3 is 17 residues. With 0 bases removed from V and 4 bases from J, the gap between germline ends came to 18 bases.

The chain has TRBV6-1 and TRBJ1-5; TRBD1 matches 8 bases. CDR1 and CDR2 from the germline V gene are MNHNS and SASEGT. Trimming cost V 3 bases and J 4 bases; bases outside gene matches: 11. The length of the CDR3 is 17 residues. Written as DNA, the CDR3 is TGTGCCAGCAGTGAGAGGGCAGGGGGCATAAGGAATCAGCCCCAGCATTTT. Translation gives CASSERAGGIRNQPQHF.

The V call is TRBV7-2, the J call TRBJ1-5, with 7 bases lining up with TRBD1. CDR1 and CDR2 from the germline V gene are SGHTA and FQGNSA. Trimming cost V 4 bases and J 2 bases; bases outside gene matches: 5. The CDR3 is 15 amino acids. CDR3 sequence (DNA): TGTGCCAGCAGCTACAGGGGTGGTGGCAATCAGCCCCAGCATTTT. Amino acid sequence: CASSYRGGGNQPQHF. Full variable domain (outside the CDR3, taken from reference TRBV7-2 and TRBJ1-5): GAGVSQSPSNKVTEKGKDVELRCDPISGHTALYWYRQSLGQGLEFLIYFQGNSAPDKSGLPSDRFSAERTGGSVSTLTIQRTQQEDSAVYLCASSYRGGGNQPQHFGDGTRLSIL.

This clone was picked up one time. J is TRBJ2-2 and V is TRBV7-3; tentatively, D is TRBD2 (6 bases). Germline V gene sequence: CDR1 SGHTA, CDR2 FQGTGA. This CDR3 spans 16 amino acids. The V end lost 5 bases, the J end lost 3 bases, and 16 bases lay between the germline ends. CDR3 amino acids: CASSRPGGRDTGELFF. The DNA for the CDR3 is TGTGCCAGCAGCCGACCTGGAGGGCGCGACACCGGGGAGCTGTTTTTT.

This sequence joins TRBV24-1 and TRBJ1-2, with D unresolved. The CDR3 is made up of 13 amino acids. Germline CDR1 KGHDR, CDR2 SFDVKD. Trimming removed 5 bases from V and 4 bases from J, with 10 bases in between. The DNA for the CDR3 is TGTGCCACCAGTGGGTCAGGCCTCTATGGCTACACCTTC. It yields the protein CATSGSGLYGYTF.

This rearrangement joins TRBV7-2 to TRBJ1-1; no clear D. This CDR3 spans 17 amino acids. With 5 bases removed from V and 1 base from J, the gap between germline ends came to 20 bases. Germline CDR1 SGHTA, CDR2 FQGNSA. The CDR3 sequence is CASSPLRRAQENTEAFF. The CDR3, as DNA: TGTGCCAGCAGCCCCCTCAGGAGGGCTCAGGAGAACACTGAAGCTTTCTTT.

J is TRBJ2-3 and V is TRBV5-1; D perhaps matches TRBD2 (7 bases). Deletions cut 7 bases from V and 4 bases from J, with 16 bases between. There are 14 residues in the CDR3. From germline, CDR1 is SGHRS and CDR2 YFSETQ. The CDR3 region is CASGRGAGADTQYF. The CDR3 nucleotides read TGCGCCAGCGGACGGGGGGCCGGAGCAGATACGCAGTATTTT.

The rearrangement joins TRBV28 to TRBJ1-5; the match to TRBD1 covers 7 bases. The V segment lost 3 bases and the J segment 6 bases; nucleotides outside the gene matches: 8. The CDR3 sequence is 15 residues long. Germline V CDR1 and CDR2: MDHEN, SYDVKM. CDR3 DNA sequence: TGTGCCAGCAGTTTGGTAGGGGGCGGTGGTCAGCCCCAGCATTTT. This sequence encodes CASSLVGGGGQPQHF. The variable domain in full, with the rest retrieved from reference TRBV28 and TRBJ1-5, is DVKVTQSSRYLVKRTGEKVFLECVQDMDHENMFWYRQDPGLGLRLIYFSYDVKMKEKGDIPEGYSVSREKKERFSLILESASTNQTSMYLCASSLVGGGGQPQHFGDGTRLSIL.

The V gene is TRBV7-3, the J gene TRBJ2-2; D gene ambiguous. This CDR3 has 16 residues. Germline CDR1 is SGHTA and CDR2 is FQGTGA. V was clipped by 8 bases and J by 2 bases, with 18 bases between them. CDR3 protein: CASAQDGTRNTGELFF. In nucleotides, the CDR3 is TGTGCCAGCGCCCAGGACGGAACAAGAAACACCGGGGAGCTGTTTTTT.

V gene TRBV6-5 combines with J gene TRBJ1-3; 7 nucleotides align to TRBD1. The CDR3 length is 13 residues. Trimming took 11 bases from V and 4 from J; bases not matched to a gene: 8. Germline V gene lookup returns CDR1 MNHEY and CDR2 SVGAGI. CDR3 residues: CAGAGGLGNTIYF. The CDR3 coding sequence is TGTGCCGGAGCAGGGGGGCTCGGAAACACCATATATTTT.

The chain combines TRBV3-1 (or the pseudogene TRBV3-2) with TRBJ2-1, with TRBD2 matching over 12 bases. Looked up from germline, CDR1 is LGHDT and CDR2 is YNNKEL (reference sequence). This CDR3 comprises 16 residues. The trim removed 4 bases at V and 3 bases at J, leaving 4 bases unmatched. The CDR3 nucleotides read TGTGCCAGCAGCCTGGTGACTAGCGGGGGCTACAATGAGCAGTTCTTC. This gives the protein CASSLVTSGGYNEQFF.

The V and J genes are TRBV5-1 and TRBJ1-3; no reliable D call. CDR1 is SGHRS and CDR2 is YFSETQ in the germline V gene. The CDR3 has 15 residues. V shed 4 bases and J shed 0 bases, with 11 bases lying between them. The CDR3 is CASSLGQLSGNTIYF. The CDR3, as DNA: TGCGCCAGCAGCCTAGGGCAGCTCTCTGGAAACACCATATATTTT. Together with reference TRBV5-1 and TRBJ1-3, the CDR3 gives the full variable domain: KAGVTQTPRYLIKTRGQQVTLSCSPISGHRSVSWYQQTPGQGLQFLFEYFSETQRNKGNFPGRFSGRQFSNSRSEMNVSTLELGDSALYLCASSLGQLSGNTIYFGEGSWLTVV.

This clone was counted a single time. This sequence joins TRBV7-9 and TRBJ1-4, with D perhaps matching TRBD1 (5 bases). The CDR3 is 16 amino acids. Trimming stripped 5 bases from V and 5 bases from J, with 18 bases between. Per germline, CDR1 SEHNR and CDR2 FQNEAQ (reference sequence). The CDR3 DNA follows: TGTGCCAGCAGCCCCTTAGCGGGGGAGGTGAATGAAAAACTGTTTTTT. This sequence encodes CASSPLAGEVNEKLFF. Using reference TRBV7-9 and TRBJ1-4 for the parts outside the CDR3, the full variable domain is DTGVSQNPRHKITKRGQNVTFRCDPISEHNRLYWYRQTLGQGPEFLTYFQNEAQLEKSRLLSDRFSAERPKGSFSTLEIQRTEQGDSAMYLCASSPLAGEVNEKLFFGSGTQLSVL.

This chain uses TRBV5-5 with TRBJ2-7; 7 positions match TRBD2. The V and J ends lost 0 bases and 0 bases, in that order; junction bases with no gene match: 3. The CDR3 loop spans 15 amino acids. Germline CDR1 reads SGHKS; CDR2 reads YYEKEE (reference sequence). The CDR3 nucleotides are TGTGCCAGCAGCTTGGCCTGGGGGGGCTCCTACGAGCAGTACGTC. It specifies CASSLAWGGSYEQYV.